A selection of T cell receptor beta chains follows, all from one sample in a study of technical replicates of blood from a handful of donors. Sequencing used immunoSEQ multiplex PCR; TCRdb keeps in-frame clones, though not all of them. The data contain around 61,000 clones, 97% of them seen just once; the ten biggest clones take up approximately 0.18%. Source material: T cells isolated from PBMCs. The source is a human donor in good health. Both conserved end residues are part of each CDR3. A D gene is named only where the DNA matches it firmly. Where a row states a size, it is once, few, many or the class of an expanded clone; other rows omit it.

. TRBJ2-2 . TRBV6-1 TGTGCCAGCATTTCTAGCCGAGAGAACACCGGGGAGCTGTTTTTT CASISSRENTGELFF
. TRBJ2-1 . TRBV6-4 TGTGCCAGCAGTGGCCATCGTGGGACTTACTACAATGAGCAGTTCTTC CASSGHRGTYYNEQFF
. TRBJ2-3 . TRBV2 TGTGCCAGCAGTGTTGACCAAGCGGACACGCAGTATTTT CASSVDQADTQYF
TRBD2 TRBJ2-2 . TRBV11-2 TGTGCCAGCAGCATTCTAGCGGGAGCGAACACCGGGGAGCTGTTTTTT CASSILAGANTGELFF
. TRBJ1-2 . TRBV29-1 TGCAGCGTTGCCGGGGGTATGGGCTATGGCTACACCTTC CSVAGGMGYGYTF
. TRBJ2-2 few TRBV27 TGTGCCAGCAGACCCGAGGTAGCTAACACCGGGGAGCTGTTTTTT CASRPEVANTGELFF
TRBD2 TRBJ2-5 . TRBV6-5 TGTGCCAGCAGTTACTCCCAGCGGGGGGTAGGAGAGACCCAGTACTTC CASSYSQRGVGETQYF
. TRBJ2-1 few TRBV29-1 TGCAGCGTTGTGGGCAGGGGAAGTTACAATGAGCAGTTCTTC CSVVGRGSYNEQFF
. TRBJ1-5 . TRBV4-1 TGCGCCAGCAGCCAAGACAGGGCGTGGCAGCCCCAGCATTTT CASSQDRAWQPQHF
TRBD1 TRBJ1-4 . TRBV11-2 TGTGCCAGCAGCTTAAGACAGGGGAGTTTGGAAAAACTGTTTTTT CASSLRQGSLEKLFF
TRBD1 TRBJ2-6 . TRBV5-1 TGCGCCAGCAGCGCGACAGGGGGCAGTGGGGCCAACGTCCTGACTTTC CASSATGGSGANVLTF
TRBD2 TRBJ2-3 . TRBV5-4 TGTGCCAGCAGCTTGTTGACTAGCGGGGGGACTAGCACAGATACGCAGTATTTT CASSLLTSGGTSTDTQYF
. TRBJ1-1 . TRBV7-9 TGTGCCAGCAGCACGAGCGAGCCGGGGATTTGGAACACTGAAGCTTTCTTT CASSTSEPGIWNTEAFF
TRBD2 TRBJ2-2 . TRBV5-6 TGTGCCAGCAGGAGGATACCGGGACTAGCTGACACCGGGGAGCTGTTTTTT CASRRIPGLADTGELFF
TRBD2 TRBJ2-2 . TRBV4-1 TGCGCCAGCAGTCCTAGCGGGGCGAACACCGGGGAGCTGTTTTTT CASSPSGANTGELFF
. TRBJ1-6 . TRBV2 TGTGCCAGCAGTCTGGACAGCGGGGGAATACATCTCCACTTT CASSLDSGGIHLHF
. TRBJ2-7 . TRBV6-1 TGTGCCAGCAGTGGATCGTTTAGGGCGCGCCTCTCCGGGGACGAGCAGTACTTC CASSGSFRARLSGDEQYF
TRBD2 TRBJ2-7 once TRBV7-2 TGTGCCAGCAACCAAGCGGGGGCCGTGGAGCAGTACTTC CASNQAGAVEQYF
. TRBJ2-7 . TRBV11-2 TGTGCCAGCAGCTTAGACCGTTACGAGCAGTACTTC CASSLDRYEQYF
. TRBJ1-1 . TRBV18 TGTGCCAGCTCTCCCCGCCTACAGGACACTGAAGCTTTCTTT CASSPRLQDTEAFF
TRBD1 TRBJ1-2 . TRBV5-1 TGCGCCAGCAGCTGGGACAGGGAAAGTGGCGAGGGCTACACCTTC CASSWDRESGEGYTF
TRBD2 TRBJ2-5 . TRBV11-2 TGTGCCAGCAGCTTAGAAGGTAGCGGGGCTTTGGATGAGACCCAGTACTTC CASSLEGSGALDETQYF
. TRBJ1-2 . TRBV6-1 TGTGCCAGCAGTGGGGACGAGAGTTGTGACAGGCAGGATGGCTACACCTTC CASSGDESCDRQDGYTF
. TRBJ1-2 . TRBV18 TGTGCCAGCTCACCAAAACAGGAATATGGCTACACCTTC CASSPKQEYGYTF
. TRBJ2-1 once TRBV5-4 TGTGCCAGCAGCCCCACCTACAATGAGCAGTTCTTC CASSPTYNEQFF